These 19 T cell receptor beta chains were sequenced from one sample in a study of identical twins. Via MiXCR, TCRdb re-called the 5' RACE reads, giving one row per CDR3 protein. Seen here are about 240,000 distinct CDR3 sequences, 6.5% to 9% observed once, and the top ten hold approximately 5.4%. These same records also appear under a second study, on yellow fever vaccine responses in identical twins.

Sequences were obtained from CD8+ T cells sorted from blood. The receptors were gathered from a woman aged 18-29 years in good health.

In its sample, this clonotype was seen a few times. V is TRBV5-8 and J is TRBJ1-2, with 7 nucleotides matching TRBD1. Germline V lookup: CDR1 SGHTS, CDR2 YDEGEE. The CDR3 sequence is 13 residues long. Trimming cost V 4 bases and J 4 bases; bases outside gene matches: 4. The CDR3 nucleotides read TGTGCCAGCAGCGCGGGACAGTTCTATGGCTACACCTTC. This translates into CASSAGQFYGYTF.

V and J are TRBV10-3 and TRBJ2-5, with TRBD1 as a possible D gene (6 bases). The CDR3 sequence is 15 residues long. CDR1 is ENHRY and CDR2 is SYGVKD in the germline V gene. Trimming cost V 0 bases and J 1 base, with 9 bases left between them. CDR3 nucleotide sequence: TGTGCCATCAGTGAGTCGCAGGGGACCCAAGAGACCCAGTACTTC. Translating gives CAISESQGTQETQYF.

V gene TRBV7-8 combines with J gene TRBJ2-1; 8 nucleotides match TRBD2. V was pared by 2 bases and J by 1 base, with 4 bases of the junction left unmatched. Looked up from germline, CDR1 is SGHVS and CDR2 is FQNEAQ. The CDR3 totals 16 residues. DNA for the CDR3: TGTGCCAGCAGCTTAAGTGCGGGGGGATCCTACAATGAGCAGTTCTTC. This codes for CASSLSAGGSYNEQFF.

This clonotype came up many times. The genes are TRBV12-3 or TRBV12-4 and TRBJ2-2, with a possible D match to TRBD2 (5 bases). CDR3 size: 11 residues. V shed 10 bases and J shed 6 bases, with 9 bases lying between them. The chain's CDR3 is CATSRAGELFF. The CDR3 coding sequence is TGTGCCACCTCGCGGGCCGGGGAGCTGTTTTTT.

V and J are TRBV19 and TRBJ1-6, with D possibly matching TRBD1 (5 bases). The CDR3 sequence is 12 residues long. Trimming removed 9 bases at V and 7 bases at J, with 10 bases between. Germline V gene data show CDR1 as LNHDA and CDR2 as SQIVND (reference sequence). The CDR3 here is CAREQENSPLHF. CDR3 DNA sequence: TGTGCCAGAGAACAGGAGAATTCACCCCTCCACTTT.

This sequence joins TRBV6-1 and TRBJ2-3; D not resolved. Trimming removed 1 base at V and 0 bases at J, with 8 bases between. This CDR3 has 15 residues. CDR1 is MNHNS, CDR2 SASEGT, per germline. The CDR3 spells CASSEVVTSTDTQYF. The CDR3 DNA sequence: TGTGCCAGCAGTGAAGTGGTAACGAGCACAGATACGCAGTATTTT.

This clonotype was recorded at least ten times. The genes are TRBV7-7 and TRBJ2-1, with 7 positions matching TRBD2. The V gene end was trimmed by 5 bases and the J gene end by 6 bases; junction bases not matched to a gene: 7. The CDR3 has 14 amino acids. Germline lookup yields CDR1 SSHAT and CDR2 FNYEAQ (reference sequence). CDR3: CASSPTLAGNEQFF. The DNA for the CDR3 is TGTGCCAGCAGCCCGACTTTAGCGGGCAATGAGCAGTTCTTC.

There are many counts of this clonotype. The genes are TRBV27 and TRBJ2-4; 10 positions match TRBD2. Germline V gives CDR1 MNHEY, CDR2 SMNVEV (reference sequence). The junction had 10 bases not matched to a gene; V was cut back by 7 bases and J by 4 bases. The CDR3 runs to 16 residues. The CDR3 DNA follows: TGTGCCAGCACCACGACTAGCGGGCCTACTAAAAACATTCAGTACTTC. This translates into CASTTTSGPTKNIQYF.

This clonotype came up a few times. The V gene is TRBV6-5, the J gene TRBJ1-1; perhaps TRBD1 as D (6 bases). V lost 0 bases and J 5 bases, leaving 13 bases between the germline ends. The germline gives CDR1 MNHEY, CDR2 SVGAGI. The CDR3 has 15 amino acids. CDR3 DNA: TGTGCCAGCAGTTACTCAGGGGGGAGCCTGACTGAAGCTTTCTTT. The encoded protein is CASSYSGGSLTEAFF.

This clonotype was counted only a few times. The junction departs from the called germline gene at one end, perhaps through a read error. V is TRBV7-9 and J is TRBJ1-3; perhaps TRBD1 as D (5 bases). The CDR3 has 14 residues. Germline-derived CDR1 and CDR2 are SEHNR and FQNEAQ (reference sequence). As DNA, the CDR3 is TGTGCCAGCAGCTTGGAAGGGGCTGGAAACACCATACATTTT. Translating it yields CASSLEGAGNTIHF.

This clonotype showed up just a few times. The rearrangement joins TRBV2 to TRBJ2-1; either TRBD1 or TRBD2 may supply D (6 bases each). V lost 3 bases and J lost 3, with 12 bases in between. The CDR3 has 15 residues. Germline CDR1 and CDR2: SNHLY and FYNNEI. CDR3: CASSDLGGGYNEQFF. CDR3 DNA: TGTGCCAGCAGTGATCTAGGAGGGGGCTACAATGAGCAGTTCTTC.

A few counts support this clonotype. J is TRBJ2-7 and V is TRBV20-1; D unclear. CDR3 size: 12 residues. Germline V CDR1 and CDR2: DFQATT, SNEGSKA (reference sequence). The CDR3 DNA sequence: TGCAGCCCCTGGCTACCTTGGTACGAGCAGTACGTC. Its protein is CSPWLPWYEQYV.

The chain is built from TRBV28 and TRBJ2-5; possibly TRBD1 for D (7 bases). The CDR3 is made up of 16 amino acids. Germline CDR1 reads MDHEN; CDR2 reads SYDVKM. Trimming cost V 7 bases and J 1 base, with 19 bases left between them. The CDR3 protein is CASTPGGGDPQETQYF. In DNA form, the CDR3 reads TGTGCCAGCACCCCCGGAGGGGGCGATCCCCAAGAGACCCAGTACTTC. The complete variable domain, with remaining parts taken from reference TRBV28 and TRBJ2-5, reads DVKVTQSSRYLVKRTGEKVFLECVQDMDHENMFWYRQDPGLGLRLIYFSYDVKMKEKGDIPEGYSVSREKKERFSLILESASTNQTSMYLCASTPGGGDPQETQYFGPGTRLLVL.

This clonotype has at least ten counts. The CDR3 nucleotides are TGTGCCGGCGACGATCCGCGGGGCTACACCTTC. As protein: CAGDDPRGYTF. The chain links TRBV7-9 to TRBJ1-2, with no clear D. Per germline, CDR1 SEHNR and CDR2 FQNEAQ (reference sequence). V was clipped by 11 bases and J by 8 bases, with 15 bases between them. The CDR3 spans 11 residues.

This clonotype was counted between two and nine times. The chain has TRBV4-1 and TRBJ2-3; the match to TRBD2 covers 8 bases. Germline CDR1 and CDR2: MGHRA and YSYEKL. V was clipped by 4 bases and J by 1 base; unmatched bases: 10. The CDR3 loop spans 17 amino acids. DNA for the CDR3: TGCGCCAGCAGCCCCGGGGGAATAGCGGGGCGCACAGATACGCAGTATTTT. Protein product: CASSPGGIAGRTDTQYF.

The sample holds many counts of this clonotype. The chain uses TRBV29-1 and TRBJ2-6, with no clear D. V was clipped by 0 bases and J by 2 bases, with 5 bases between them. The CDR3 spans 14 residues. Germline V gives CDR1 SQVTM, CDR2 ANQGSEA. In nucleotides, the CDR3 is TGCAGCGTTGAAGACTACGCTGGGGCCAACGTCCTGACTTTC. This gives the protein CSVEDYAGANVLTF.

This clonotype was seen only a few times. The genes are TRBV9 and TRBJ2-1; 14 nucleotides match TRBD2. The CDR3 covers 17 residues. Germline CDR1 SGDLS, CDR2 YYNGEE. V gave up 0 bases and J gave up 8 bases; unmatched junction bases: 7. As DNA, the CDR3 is TGTGCCAGCAGCGTAGGACTAGCGGGAGGGCCCGCCGATGAGCAGTTCTTC. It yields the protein CASSVGLAGGPADEQFF. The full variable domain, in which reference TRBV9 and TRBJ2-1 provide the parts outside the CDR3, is DSGVTQTPKHLITATGQRVTLRCSPRSGDLSVYWYQQSLDQGLQFLIQYYNGEERAKGNILERFSAQQFPDLHSELNLSSLELGDSALYFCASSVGLAGGPADEQFFGPGTRLTVL.

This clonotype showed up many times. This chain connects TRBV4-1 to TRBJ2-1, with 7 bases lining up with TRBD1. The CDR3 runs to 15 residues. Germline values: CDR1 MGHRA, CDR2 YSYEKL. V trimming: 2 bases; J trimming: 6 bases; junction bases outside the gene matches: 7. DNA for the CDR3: TGCGCCAGCAGCCAAAGACAGGGCGGCTTCAATGAGCAGTTCTTC. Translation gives CASSQRQGGFNEQFF.

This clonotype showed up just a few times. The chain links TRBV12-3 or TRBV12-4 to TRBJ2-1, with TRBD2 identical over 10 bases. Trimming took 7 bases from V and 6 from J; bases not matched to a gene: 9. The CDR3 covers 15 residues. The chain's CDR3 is CASTTSGIRANEQFF. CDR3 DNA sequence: TGTGCCAGCACCACTAGCGGGATTCGTGCCAATGAGCAGTTCTTC.